The rows below give T cell receptor beta chains drawn from one sample of a study of T cell responses to AZD1222 COVID-19 vaccine. The data were produced by immunoSEQ multiplex PCR, yet TCRdb's version contains in-frame clones alone and is incomplete. The data show approximately 150,000 clones, about 89% seen once. This specimen consisted of peripheral blood, obtained 28 days after the second AZD1222 dose. These receptors were collected from an adult who received the AZD1222 COVID-19 vaccine. Each CDR3 is given with its conserved first and last residue. The D gene is left open where the match is weak. A clone size is listed for some rows: how often the clone was seen (once, few, many), or a class if it is expanded.

j_call clone_size v_call d_call cdr3_nt cdr3_aa
TRBJ1-2 - TRBV5-6 - TGTGCCAGCAGCTTGGCGCCTATTAACTATGGCTACACCTTC CASSLAPINYGYTF
TRBJ2-3 once TRBV7-2 - TGTGCCAGCAGCTTAGACACAGATACGCAGTATTTT CASSLDTDTQYF
TRBJ1-2 - TRBV5-8 TRBD1 TGTGCCAGCAGCCGTCGACAGGGGCATGGCTACACCTTC CASSRRQGHGYTF
TRBJ2-7 - TRBV30 - TGTGCCTGGAGCGGGAGCGGCTACGAGCAGTACTTC CAWSGSGYEQYF
TRBJ1-2 - TRBV5-8 TRBD1 TGTGCCAGCAGCCCGGGACAGGTTGCCTATGGCTACACCTTC CASSPGQVAYGYTF
TRBJ1-3 - TRBV9 - TGTGCCAGCAGCGCCGATCTCCGTCTATCTGGAAACACCATATATTTT CASSADLRLSGNTIYF
TRBJ1-1 few TRBV6-5 - TGTGCCAGCCTTGGGCCAGGGGAAGCTTTCTTT CASLGPGEAFF
TRBJ2-1 - TRBV27 TRBD2 TGTGCCAGCAGTTCTGCTAGCGGGGGAAAAGAGCAGTTCTTC CASSSASGGKEQFF
TRBJ2-1 - TRBV6-5 - TGTGCCAGCAGTCCACTTAGGGGTGAGCAGTTCTTC CASSPLRGEQFF
TRBJ1-3 - TRBV7-8 - TGTGCCAGCAGCTTACTTGCCCGGGGCTCTGGAAACACCATATATTTT CASSLLARGSGNTIYF
TRBJ1-5 - TRBV7-8 - TGTGCCAGCAGCCCCCTCTTCCACGGAATTAGCAATCAGCCCCAGCATTTT CASSPLFHGISNQPQHF
TRBJ2-3 - TRBV10-3 TRBD2 TGTGCCATCAGTGCCCTCTCGGGGGGACCCCGAAGGGTCACAGATACGCAGTATTTT CAISALSGGPRRVTDTQYF
TRBJ1-6 - TRBV18 TRBD1 TGTGCCAGCTCACCACCGGGACAGGGGGCTTCACCCCTCCACTTT CASSPPGQGASPLHF
TRBJ2-1 medium-sized TRBV19 - TGTGCCAGTAGTATAGGGGGGAACAATGAGCAGTTCTTC CASSIGGNNEQFF
TRBJ1-1 - TRBV15 TRBD1 TGTGCCACCAGCAGAGTGGGTTTGTTTTCGACAGGGGGGAAGAACACTGAAGCTTTCTTT CATSRVGLFSTGGKNTEAFF
TRBJ2-1 - TRBV5-4 TRBD1 TGTGCCAGCAGCCCGAATACTGGACAGGCTTACAATGAGCAGTTCTTC CASSPNTGQAYNEQFF
TRBJ1-2 once TRBV30 - TGTGCCCAACGCGAGGGTAACTATGGCTACACCTTC CAQREGNYGYTF
TRBJ1-1 - TRBV12-5 - TGTGCTAGTGGTTTGCCACTACAGCGGTACACTGAAGCTTTCTTT CASGLPLQRYTEAFF
TRBJ2-7 - TRBV27 - TGTGCCAGCAGTTTAACGATGACCGGGGAGCAGTACTTC CASSLTMTGEQYF
TRBJ2-1 - TRBV14 - TGTGCCAGCAGCCAAGCATCCCCGTGGGATGAGCAGTTCTTC CASSQASPWDEQFF
TRBJ1-2 - TRBV30 - TGTGCCTGGACTCCAGGGGTTGACTATGGCTACACCTTC CAWTPGVDYGYTF
TRBJ2-7 - TRBV6-2/TRBV6-3 - TGTGCCAGCAGTTACTCGGGGGGAAGGGACAGCGAGCAGTACTTC CASSYSGGRDSEQYF
TRBJ1-1 - TRBV19 - TGTGCCAGTAGTATAGACAGGGGCCCGAACACTGAAGCTTTCTTT CASSIDRGPNTEAFF
TRBJ2-5 - TRBV10-3 - TGTGCCATCAGTGAGTCTCCAGGGGCGGAGACCCAGTACTTC CAISESPGAETQYF
TRBJ2-1 - TRBV6-2/TRBV6-3 TRBD2 TGTGCCAGCAGCCCCCACCCTAGCGGCTTTACCTACAATGAGCAGTTCTTC CASSPHPSGFTYNEQFF
TRBJ1-6 - TRBV9 - TGTGCCAGCAGCGTAAACAGTGATAATTCACCCCTCCACTTT CASSVNSDNSPLHF
TRBJ1-1 - TRBV7-3 TRBD1 TGTGCCAGCAGCGCGACAGGGGCCACTGAAGCTTTCTTT CASSATGATEAFF
TRBJ1-1 few TRBV14 - TGTGCCAGCAGCCAAGAATGGGGAAGTACTGAAGCTTTCTTT CASSQEWGSTEAFF
TRBJ2-1 - TRBV18 - TGTGCCAGCTCACCACGGGCCCTATGGGACAATGAGCAGTTCTTC CASSPRALWDNEQFF
TRBJ2-3 - TRBV19 TRBD2 TGTGCCACCGACATTAGCGGGGAAGGGGATACGCAGTATTTT CATDISGEGDTQYF
TRBJ1-5 - TRBV6-1 TRBD1 TGTGCCAGCAGTGACGGGACAGGGATAAATCAGCCCCAGCATTTT CASSDGTGINQPQHF
TRBJ2-1 - TRBV5-1 TRBD2 TGCGCCAGCGGTCTTGGGAGGGTGGGTAATGAGCAGTTCTTC CASGLGRVGNEQFF
TRBJ1-6 - TRBV18 - TGTGCCAGCTCACCATCGGTCTCGAATTCACCCCTCCACTTT CASSPSVSNSPLHF
TRBJ1-5 - TRBV2 - TGTGCCAGCAATGATAGAGGGGGCAATCAGCCCCAGCATTTT CASNDRGGNQPQHF
TRBJ2-7 - TRBV4-1 TRBD2 TGCGCCAGCAGCCACCCGACTAGCGGGGCCTACGAGCAGTACTTC CASSHPTSGAYEQYF
TRBJ2-5 - TRBV29-1 - TGCAGCGTATCGTGGAGCCAAGAGACCCAGTACTTC CSVSWSQETQYF
TRBJ1-1 once TRBV6-2/TRBV6-3 - TGTGCCAGCAGTGCCATATGGGGAGAGAACACTGAAGCTTTCTTT CASSAIWGENTEAFF